One sample yielded the 27 T cell receptor beta chains listed below, sequenced in a study of T cell responses to AZD1222 COVID-19 vaccine. Clones were sequenced by immunoSEQ multiplex PCR, and TCRdb holds only the in-frame ones, with some missing. The sample includes approximately 140,000 clones, about 94% seen only once; the top ten take about 4%. Material: peripheral blood, obtained 28 days after the second AZD1222 dose. The source is an adult who received the AZD1222 COVID-19 vaccine.

The CDR3 nucleotides are TGTGCCACCAGCAAGAAGGGGCTCTCCTACGAGCAGTACTTC. Residues: CATSKKGLSYEQYF. The gene calls are TRBV15 and TRBJ2-7; weak D call: TRBD1 (5 bases). The CDR3 is 14 residues long. Germline V CDR1 and CDR2: LNHNV, YYDKDF (reference sequence). Trimming removed 4 bases from V and 0 bases from J, with 10 bases in between.

CDR3 nucleotides: TGTGCCAGTCATACTCCCAGCGGGAACACCGGGGAGCTGTTTTTT. Encoded protein: CASHTPSGNTGELFF. The chain recombines TRBV28 with TRBJ2-2; tentative D call: TRBD2 (5 bases). Germline V gene lookup returns CDR1 MDHEN and CDR2 SYDVKM. CDR3 size: 15 residues. V lost 9 bases to trimming and J lost 1 base, with 15 bases between them.

This clone was seen a few times. V usage is TRBV3-1 (or the pseudogene TRBV3-2) and J usage is TRBJ1-6; D not certain. The CDR3 loop spans 13 amino acids. Germline loops: CDR1 LGHDT, CDR2 YNNKEL (reference sequence). V lost 0 bases, J lost 8 bases, and 5 bases lay in between. Written as DNA, the CDR3 is TGTGCCAGCAGCCAAGATTACTATTCACCCCTCCACTTT. It codes for CASSQDYYSPLHF.

The chain employs TRBV11-2 and TRBJ1-1, with D unresolved. Per the germline V gene, CDR1 is SGHAT and CDR2 is FQNNGV. V was pared by 4 bases and J by 3 bases, with 21 bases between. The CDR3 runs 17 residues. CDR3 protein: CASSSRGRPGKDTEAFF. The CDR3 DNA reads as TGTGCCAGCAGCTCCCGCGGACGTCCCGGGAAGGACACTGAAGCTTTCTTT.

The J gene is TRBJ1-2, the V gene TRBV27; 9 positions match TRBD1. Trimming removed 5 bases from V and 3 bases from J; junction bases left unmatched: 7. The CDR3 sequence is 15 residues long. The germline V gene has CDR1 MNHEY and CDR2 SMNVEV (reference sequence). CDR3 region: CASSVGTGKDYGYTF. CDR3 nucleotide sequence: TGTGCCAGCAGTGTCGGGACAGGGAAGGACTATGGCTACACCTTC.

This chain links TRBV7-9 with TRBJ2-1; TRBD2 matches 9 bases. J was trimmed by 8 bases and V by 3 bases; bases with no gene match: 11. Germline V gives CDR1 SEHNR, CDR2 FQNEAQ (reference sequence). The CDR3 spans 16 residues. The CDR3 spells CASSFHSGSIYDEQFF. For the CDR3, the DNA is TGTGCCAGCAGCTTCCATAGCGGGAGTATTTACGATGAGCAGTTCTTC.

The chain combines TRBV25-1 with TRBJ1-1; D gene uncertain. Germline CDR1 reads MGHDK; CDR2 reads SYGVNS. The length of the CDR3 is 16 residues. Trimming took off 4 bases at V and 5 bases at J, with 20 bases between the two ends. In nucleotides, the CDR3 is TGTGCCAGCAGTGTCTTGGGTGGGGTTGGGCAAACTGAAGCTTTCTTT. Translating it yields CASSVLGGVGQTEAFF.

A word on this clone: Other DNA sequences from this sample encode an identical CDR3 as well. This chain links TRBV7-6 with TRBJ2-3; perhaps TRBD2 as D (6 bases). Germline CDR1 reads SGHVS; CDR2 reads FNYEAQ. V lost 3 bases to trimming and J lost 1 base, with 11 bases between them. This CDR3 is 15 amino acids long. The CDR3: CASSFTGGGTDTQYF. The CDR3 DNA is TGTGCCAGCAGCTTCACAGGAGGGGGCACAGATACGCAGTATTTT.

The chain links TRBV14 to TRBJ1-2, with TRBD1 as a possible D gene (6 bases). The CDR3 covers 14 residues. Deletions cut 4 bases from V and 4 bases from J, with 13 bases between. Germline CDR1 SGHDN, CDR2 FVKESK. The CDR3 is CASSRLGGPYGYTF. CDR3 coding DNA: TGTGCCAGCAGCCGCCTAGGGGGTCCCTATGGCTACACCTTC.

Of note for this clone: The germline gene is not matched at one end of the junction; a read error may be the cause. V is TRBV7-2 and J is TRBJ1-1; D is ambiguous. Germline V gives CDR1 SGHTA, CDR2 FQGNSA. This CDR3 has 15 amino acids. The DNA of the CDR3 is TGTGCCAGCAGCCTCACGTATAGGTTGAACACTGAAACTTTCTTT. The encoded protein is CASSLTYRLNTETFF.

The V call is TRBV7-2, the J call TRBJ1-5, with D possibly matching TRBD1 (6 bases). The CDR3 covers 18 residues. Germline-derived CDR1 and CDR2 are SGHTA and FQGNSA. Trimming stripped 2 bases from V and 4 bases from J, with 21 bases between. CDR3 in DNA: TGTGCCAGCAGCTTATTCCTCGGGGCAGGGGCGACTAATCAGCCCCAGCATTTT. Translated: CASSLFLGAGATNQPQHF.

This clone came up a few times. The CDR3 loop reads CASSLEASAYTGELFF. The CDR3 region has the DNA TGTGCCAGCAGCTTAGAGGCTAGCGCTTACACCGGGGAGCTGTTTTTT. The rearrangement joins TRBV7-2 to TRBJ2-2, with a possible D match to TRBD2 (6 bases). The V and J ends lost 1 base and 3 bases respectively, with 12 bases between them. The CDR3 has 16 residues. Germline-derived CDR1 and CDR2 are SGHTA and FQGNSA.

The V and J genes are TRBV15 and TRBJ1-2; D gene unclear. The CDR3 covers 14 residues. Germline values: CDR1 LNHNV, CDR2 YYDKDF (reference sequence). Trimming took off 5 bases at V and 2 bases at J, with 12 bases between the two ends. The CDR3 loop is CATSAYRENYGYTF. DNA of the CDR3: TGTGCCACCAGCGCCTATAGGGAGAACTATGGCTACACCTTC.

The DNA for the CDR3 is TGTGCCAGCAGTTCGGCGGGGTCCACCCGCCGGGCTTTCTTT. Translated: CASSSAGSTRRAFF. This chain links TRBV6-5 with TRBJ1-1; no definite D call. The germline V gene encodes CDR1 MNHEY and CDR2 SVGAGI. The CDR3 has 14 amino acids. V gave up 4 bases and J gave up 11 bases, with 20 bases separating them.

The chain combines TRBV7-9 with TRBJ1-2, with a tentative D call TRBD1 (6 bases). Germline CDR1 SEHNR, CDR2 FQNEAQ (reference sequence). CDR3 length: 16 amino acids. The V end was cut by 5 bases, the J end by 5 bases, with 21 bases between. The CDR3 DNA follows: TGTGCCAGCAGCCAAGGGAGGGGGACCCGCCAATATGGCTACACCTTC. Protein: CASSQGRGTRQYGYTF. Combining the CDR3 with reference TRBV7-9 and TRBJ1-2 gives the whole variable domain DTGVSQNPRHKITKRGQNVTFRCDPISEHNRLYWYRQTLGQGPEFLTYFQNEAQLEKSRLLSDRFSAERPKGSFSTLEIQRTEQGDSAMYLCASSQGRGTRQYGYTFGSGTRLTVV.

The chain couples TRBV2 to TRBJ1-5; 9 nucleotides agree with TRBD1. The germline CDR1 and CDR2 sequences are SNHLY and FYNNEI. The CDR3 sequence is 14 residues long. V lost 5 bases, J lost 7 bases, and 6 bases stayed unmatched. The chain's CDR3 is CASSMDRGSQPQHF. The CDR3, as DNA: TGTGCCAGCAGTATGGACAGGGGAAGCCAGCCCCAGCATTTT.

The chain employs TRBV5-1 and TRBJ2-1, with TRBD1 matching 7 bases. Per the germline V gene, CDR1 is SGHRS and CDR2 is YFSETQ. Trimming took 1 base from V and 5 from J; bases not matched to a gene: 6. The CDR3 is made up of 15 amino acids. Here the CDR3 DNA reads TGCGCCAGCAGCTTGTCAACAGGGGCGAACAATGAGCAGTTCTTC. Residues: CASSLSTGANNEQFF.

The rearrangement joins TRBV2 to TRBJ1-2, with 7 bases fitting TRBD1. The CDR3 is made up of 12 amino acids. CDR1 SNHLY and CDR2 FYNNEI come from the germline V gene. V lost 10 bases and J lost 4; bases outside the gene matches: 6. CDR3 nucleotides: TGTGCCACCAGGGACAGCCCCTATGGCTACACCTTC. Its protein is CATRDSPYGYTF.

This chain joins TRBV2 and TRBJ1-5; D perhaps matches TRBD1 (5 bases). The CDR3 runs to 15 residues. V was trimmed by 5 bases and J by 0 bases, leaving 11 bases between them. The germline V gene has CDR1 SNHLY and CDR2 FYNNEI. The CDR3 reads CASSKDSYSNQPQHF. The DNA for the CDR3 is TGTGCCAGCAGTAAAGACAGTTATAGCAATCAGCCCCAGCATTTT.

This clone was picked up one time. This CDR3 is also generated by other DNA sequences in the sample. V and J are TRBV29-1 and TRBJ1-2; D not resolved. The V end was cut by 2 bases, the J end by 7 bases, with 8 bases between. This CDR3 has 11 residues. Germline CDR1 SQVTM, CDR2 ANQGSEA. Here the CDR3 DNA reads TGCAGCGTTGAAAAGGGTGGTGGCTACACCTTC. Residues: CSVEKGGGYTF.

The chain employs TRBV29-1 and TRBJ1-1, with D perhaps TRBD1 (5 bases). Germline V lookup: CDR1 SQVTM, CDR2 ANQGSEA. Trimming removed 2 bases at V and 5 bases at J, with 15 bases between. The CDR3 loop spans 14 amino acids. The CDR3 DNA reads TGCAGCGTTGAACGACAGCTCACTGAGACTGAAGCTTTCTTT. Translation gives CSVERQLTETEAFF.

The chain couples TRBV7-9 to TRBJ2-1; the D gene is possibly TRBD2 (5 bases). The CDR3 is 15 residues long. Trimming took 5 bases from V and 5 from J, leaving 16 bases between them. The germline V gene encodes CDR1 SEHNR and CDR2 FQNEAQ (reference sequence). The CDR3 is CASSHKGSANNEQFF. The DNA for the CDR3 is TGTGCCAGCAGCCACAAAGGTAGCGCAAACAATGAGCAGTTCTTC. Together with reference TRBV7-9 and TRBJ2-1, the CDR3 gives the full variable domain: DTGVSQNPRHKITKRGQNVTFRCDPISEHNRLYWYRQTLGQGPEFLTYFQNEAQLEKSRLLSDRFSAERPKGSFSTLEIQRTEQGDSAMYLCASSHKGSANNEQFFGPGTRLTVL.

V gene TRBV21-1 combines with J gene TRBJ2-1; the table's D call, TRBD2, was not checked against the DNA. TRBV21-1 is a documented pseudogene. The CDR3 spans 14 residues. The CDR3 sequence: CATPVWWGLGEQFF. For the CDR3, the DNA is TGTGCCACCCCGGTCTGGTGGGGACTGGGAGAGCAGTTCTTC.

V gene TRBV7-9 combines with J gene TRBJ2-3; TRBD1 agrees at 10 bases. CDR3 length: 15 amino acids. Per germline, CDR1 SEHNR and CDR2 FQNEAQ (reference sequence). V dropped 4 bases and J dropped 3; count of bases not matched to a gene: 4. CDR3 bases: TGTGCCAGCAGCTCTTGGGACAGGGGTACAGATACGCAGTATTTT. This sequence encodes CASSSWDRGTDTQYF.

This chain uses TRBV7-9 with TRBJ1-2; D is unclear. The CDR3 is 17 amino acids. V lost 4 bases and J 0 bases, leaving 18 bases between the germline ends. Germline V gene sequence: CDR1 SEHNR, CDR2 FQNEAQ (reference sequence). CDR3 sequence: CASSSPRGPRANYGYTF. Written as DNA, the CDR3 is TGTGCCAGCAGCTCCCCGCGTGGGCCCCGGGCTAACTATGGCTACACCTTC.

The rearrangement uses TRBV2 and TRBJ2-7; 9 bases fit TRBD1. CDR3 length equals 12 residues. Looked up from germline, CDR1 is SNHLY and CDR2 is FYNNEI. V trimming: 10 bases; J trimming: 2 bases; junction bases outside the gene matches: 3. CDR3 sequence (DNA): TGTGCCACGGGACAGGGAACCTACGAGCAGTACTTC. Its translation is CATGQGTYEQYF.

The CDR3 nucleotides read TGCGCCAGCAGCCAAGACTACTCGGTGGGTGAAAAACTGTTTTTT. Translated: CASSQDYSVGEKLFF. This chain uses TRBV4-3 with TRBJ1-4; no clear D. The germline gives CDR1 LGHNA, CDR2 YSLEER. This CDR3 is built from 15 residues. V was shortened by 0 bases and J by 7 bases, with 12 bases between the two germline ends.